The clone carrying this T cell receptor (beta chain) was counted many times. Its matching antigen is unknown. This entry belongs to a study of T-cell reconstitution after alpha-beta-depleted transplantation in children. CDR1 and CDR2 from the germline V gene are MNHNY and SVGAGI (reference sequence). CDR3 length: 12 amino acids. The V end was cut by 5 bases, the J end by 1 base, with 6 bases between. Unique molecular identifiers were used in preparing the TCRbeta library. TCRdb called the PCR reads again in MiXCR, with one record for every CDR3 protein. The data contain 200,000 to 300,000 distinct CDR3 sequences, under 30% of them singletons. Findings and caveats of the study: T-cell numbers and diversity, one year after transplant, stemmed largely from T cells that were newly produced.

This receptor was identified in a girl aged 2 to 10 with Fanconi anemia, due to receive a stem cell transplant. The chain links TRBV6-6 to TRBJ2-7; D gene ambiguous. Sequenced material: PBMCs, taken before TCRalphabeta/CD19-depleted stem cell transplant. CDR3 bases: TGTGCCAGCAGTCAGGTTTCCTACGAGCAGTACTTC. Encoded protein: CASSQVSYEQYF.